The entry below describes one T cell receptor beta chain. Its target is not known. This record belongs to a study of a mutant IDH1 vaccine in newly diagnosed glioma. Findings and limits, study-wide: Detectable vaccine-induced immune responses arose in more than 85% of patients. Pseudoprogression seemingly bore no relation to changes in top peripheral T cell clonotypes.

V lost 5 bases and J 1 base, leaving 17 bases between the germline ends. Per germline, CDR1 SGHAT and CDR2 FQNNGV. The CDR3 runs to 16 residues. Time point specified: baseline, week 1 (first vaccination visit). Specified treatment: pre-vaccination baseline after standard-of-care therapy. Astrocytomas found in donors were new, WHO grade 3 or 4, IDH1-mutant and ATRX-lost. Sequencing was performed with immunoSEQ multiplex PCR; in TCRdb, only in-frame clones are kept and a portion is missing. This table has approximately 100,000 clones, about 87% appearing once. The chain recombines TRBV11-2 with TRBJ2-5; possible D gene TRBD2, 6 bases. The receptor's source is a woman aged 45-65 years with glioma. Material: PBMCs, obtained from a glioma patient treated with radiotherapy, temozolomide or both. CDR3 amino acids: CASSPQAGPGQETQYF. In DNA form, the CDR3 reads TGTGCCAGCAGCCCTCAGGCGGGGCCAGGCCAAGAGACCCAGTACTTC.